The T cell receptor beta chain described here comes from a study of blood T cell repertoires in COVID-19. Study at large: Nucleic acid was either cDNA or gDNA, and it came from T cells, B-cell-depleted T cells, or PBMCs.

The CDR3 covers 13 residues. Germline V gene data show CDR1 as GTSNPN and CDR2 as SVGIG (reference sequence). V lost 7 bases, J lost 6 bases, and 18 bases lay in between. Individuals drawn from around 25 US areas were about 18 to 95 years old. Participants had their cohort set by participant-reported clinical history. Recovery among Cohort 3 donors was established by two negative PCRs, clearance, or symptom resolution. TCRdb keeps only in-frame clones here, not all; method: immunoSEQ multiplex PCR. The profile shows 200,000 to 300,000 clones, approximately 90% of them singletons. The material sequenced was PBMCs or T cells enriched from blood (not recorded which). The gene calls are TRBV30 and TRBJ1-1; weak D call: TRBD1 (5 bases). The receptor comes from a woman in her thirties who had recovered from COVID-19. Here the CDR3 DNA reads TGTGCCTTATTTAGGGGTGAGGTCGCTGAAGCTTTCTTT. Its protein product is CALFRGEVAEAFF.